This entry describes one T cell receptor (beta chain). This clonotype was counted at least ten times. Which antigen it targets is not known. No base quality information exists; no much larger clone differs at one position. The TCR beta CDR3 regions were amplified from the RNA transcripts. A first-round RT-PCR of the TCR CDR3 used the HTBI primer set with the Qiagen OneStep RT-PCR kit. Libraries were constructed in a second round of multiplex PCR, after which size selection and purification were carried out. Sequencing of the libraries was done on an Illumina HiSeq2000 using paired-end 100 bp reads. In the authors' own workflow: SOAPnuke was used to process the raw data, with reads discarded if the reads contained adapters or uncalled bases, had a mean Phred below 15, or lacked an exact constant-primer or identifier match. COPE v1.2.5 was used to merge high-quality paired reads, and clonotypes were defined as unique nucleotide sequences. Clonotypes were aligned to IMGT TRBV, TRBD and TRBJ reference segments using MiTCR v1.1. The analysis was restricted to V-J combinations with a frequency above 0.0001, which together covered about 99% of the repertoires. A TCS score was defined as the ratio between F50 (clonal expansion) and ExV (chaos), using BLOSUM62-based TCRdist between CDR3 peptides within each V-J. Welch's t-statistics and random forest reduced around 550 V-J features to fewer than 15, which were used in a naive Bayes classifier (R e1071). The raw public reads went through TCRdb reprocessing: fastp at Q25, MiXCR clone calling, in-frame beta chains kept. Each CDR3 protein appears once, grouped with its most common genes and DNA. TCRdb, not the original authors, processed these V and J calls. In this sample the table shows 400,000 to 600,000 distinct CDR3 sequences, more than 20% of which occur a single time. Of the sample, 26% is held by the ten largest clones.

This entry comes from a study of T cells in Graves' hyperthyroidism and ophthalmopathy (dated by TCRdb to between 2018 and 2021). For the study in its entirety: Peripheral blood samples were taken at the time of initial diagnosis, prior to any treatment. Prospective prediction of ophthalmopathy was tested in an independent validation cohort consisting of fewer than 20 hyperthyroidism patients and some 16 patients who later progressed to ophthalmopathy. The paper describes TCR Vbeta CDR3 sequencing of around 130 peripheral blood samples, made up of around 41 ophthalmopathy patients, 70 to 75 hyperthyroidism patients and about 17 progressor patients. In addition, the study compared T-cell repertoires in thyroid tissue and in blood from roughly 6 Graves' hyperthyroidism patients. To identify distinguishing TCR V-J signatures, a discovery cohort of about 100 patients was used, comprising some 43 with Graves' ophthalmopathy and around 60 with stable Graves' hyperthyroidism. For training and testing, the 100 or so patients in the discovery cohort were randomly divided in a 7:3 ratio. After sampling, hyperthyroidism patients received methimazole starting at 30 mg daily, and ophthalmopathy patients received high-dose intravenous methylprednisolone.

The investigation overall reported the following: Ophthalmopathy was separated from stable hyperthyroidism by a 13 V-J signature model, with over 85% sensitivity and approximately 84% specificity obtained in cross-validation and 80%/75% obtained in testing. Most expanded thyroid clonotypes (frequency above 0.001) were also detected in blood, a finding suggesting that blood repertoires may reflect thyroid immune responses. No statistical method was used to set the sample size in advance, and investigators knew the group allocation. In validation, the model predicted progression to ophthalmopathy with about 71% sensitivity and 72% to 75% specificity, a median of 6.5 months before onset.

Graves' hyperthyroidism was defined as stable when no progression to ophthalmopathy occurred over 18 months of follow-up. Hyperthyroidism patients were newly diagnosed, had a disease duration of under 2 months, and were aged 18 to 65 years. Exclusion was applied to patients with uncontrolled infections, other autoimmune diseases, pregnancy or lactation. Diagnoses relied on clinical symptoms, serum thyroxine and TRAb, thyroid ultrasound and orbital computed tomography. PBMCs were separated from 10 ml of fresh peripheral blood using Ficoll-Paque density gradient centrifugation. Total RNA was extracted using Trizol reagent, and RNA quality was assessed on an Agilent 2100 Bioanalyzer. The sequencing sample was made of blood. This receptor was identified in a man between 18 and 29 years old with Graves' hyperthyroidism.

The CDR3 amino acid sequence is: CASSIVLQPYLNYGYTF. The DNA sequence is given as TGTGCCAGTAGTATCGTGCTACAGCCTTATCTAAACTATGGCTACACCTTC. The chain uses TRBV19 and TRBJ1-2; no D segment can be confidently identified. V lost 3 bases and J lost 2 bases; the stretch between them is 19 bases long. The CDR3 measures 17 amino acids from cysteine to phenylalanine. Only CDR3 DNA is held: 51 bases, read in frame from base 1. Sequences LNHDA (CDR1) and SQIVND (CDR2) are obtained from the germline V gene (reference sequence).